The next 2 T cell receptor beta chains were all read from a single sample in a study of PD-L1 blockade in urothelial cancer. Libraries were prepared by immunoSEQ multiplex PCR; TCRdb keeps only in-frame clonotypes and omits some of them. The table records approximately 65,000 clones, roughly 89% of them present only once. Specimen: PBMCs, collected around atezolizumab (anti-PD-L1) treatment. These receptors all stem from a man between 60 and 75 years old with urothelial cancer.

This chain uses TRBV14 with TRBJ2-1; 9 bases map to TRBD2. The CDR3 loop spans 15 amino acids. V shed 2 bases, J shed 7 bases, and the junction held 6 bases outside the gene matches. Germline CDR1 reads SGHDN; CDR2 reads FVKESK. CDR3 region: CASSQKLSGGNEQFF. The CDR3 DNA is TGTGCCAGCAGCCAAAAACTAAGCGGGGGGAATGAGCAGTTCTTC.

The chain uses TRBV7-2 and TRBJ2-7, with 8 bases aligning to TRBD1. The CDR3 length is 17 residues. Trimming took 1 base from V and 0 from J; bases not matched to a gene: 8. Germline V CDR1 and CDR2: SGHTA, FQGNSA. The CDR3 DNA reads TGTGCCAGCAGCTTAGTTGTGGGACAGGAGAGCTCCTACGAGCAGTACTTC. Protein sequence: CASSLVVGQESSYEQYF.